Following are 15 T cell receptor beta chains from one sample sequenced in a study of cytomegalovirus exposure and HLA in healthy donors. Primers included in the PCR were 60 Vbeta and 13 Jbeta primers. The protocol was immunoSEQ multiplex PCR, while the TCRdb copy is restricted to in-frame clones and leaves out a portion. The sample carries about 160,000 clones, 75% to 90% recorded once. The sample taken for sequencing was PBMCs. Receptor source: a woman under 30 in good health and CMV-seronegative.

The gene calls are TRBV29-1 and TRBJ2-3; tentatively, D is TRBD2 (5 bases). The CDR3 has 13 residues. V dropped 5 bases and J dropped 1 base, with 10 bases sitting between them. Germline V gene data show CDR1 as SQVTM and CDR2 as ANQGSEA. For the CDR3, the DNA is TGCAGCGTTACCCAAGCGGGCACAGATACGCAGTATTTT. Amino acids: CSVTQAGTDTQYF.

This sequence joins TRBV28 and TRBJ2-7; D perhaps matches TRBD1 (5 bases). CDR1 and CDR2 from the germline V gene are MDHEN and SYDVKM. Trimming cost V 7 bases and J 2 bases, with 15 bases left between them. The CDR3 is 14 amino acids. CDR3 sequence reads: CASNQGTIAYEQYF. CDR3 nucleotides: TGTGCCAGCAACCAGGGAACGATAGCCTACGAGCAGTACTTC. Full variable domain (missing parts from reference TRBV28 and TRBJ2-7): DVKVTQSSRYLVKRTGEKVFLECVQDMDHENMFWYRQDPGLGLRLIYFSYDVKMKEKGDIPEGYSVSREKKERFSLILESASTNQTSMYLCASNQGTIAYEQYFGPGTRLTVT.

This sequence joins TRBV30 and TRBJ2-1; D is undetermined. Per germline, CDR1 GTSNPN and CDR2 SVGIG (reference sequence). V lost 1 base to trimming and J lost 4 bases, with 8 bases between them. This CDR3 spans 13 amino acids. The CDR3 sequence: CAWSDTSYNEQFF. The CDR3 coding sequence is TGTGCCTGGAGTGACACCTCATACAATGAGCAGTTCTTC.

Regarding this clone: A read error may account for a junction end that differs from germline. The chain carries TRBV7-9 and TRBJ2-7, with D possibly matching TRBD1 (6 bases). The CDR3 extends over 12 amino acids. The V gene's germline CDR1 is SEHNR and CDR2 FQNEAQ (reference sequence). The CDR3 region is CSSSTDRNEQYF. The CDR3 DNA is TGTTCCAGCAGCACCGACAGGAACGAGCAGTACTTC.

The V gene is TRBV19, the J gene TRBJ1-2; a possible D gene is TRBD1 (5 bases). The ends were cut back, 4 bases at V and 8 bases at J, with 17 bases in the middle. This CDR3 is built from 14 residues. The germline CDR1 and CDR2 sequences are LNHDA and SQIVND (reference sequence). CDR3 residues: CASSRPDSSGGYTF. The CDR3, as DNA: TGTGCCAGTAGTAGACCTGACAGTAGCGGAGGCTACACCTTC.

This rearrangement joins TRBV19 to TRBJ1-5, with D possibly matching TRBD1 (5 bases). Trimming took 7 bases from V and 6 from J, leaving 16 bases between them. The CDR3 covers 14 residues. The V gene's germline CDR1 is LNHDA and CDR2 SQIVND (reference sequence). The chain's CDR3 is CASNAGGVGQPQHF. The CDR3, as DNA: TGTGCCAGTAACGCCGGGGGAGTGGGTCAGCCCCAGCATTTT.

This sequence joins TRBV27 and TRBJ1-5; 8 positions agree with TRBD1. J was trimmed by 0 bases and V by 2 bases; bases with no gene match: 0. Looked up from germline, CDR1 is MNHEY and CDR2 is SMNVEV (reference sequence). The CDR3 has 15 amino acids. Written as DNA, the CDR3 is TGTGCCAGCAGTTTAGACAGGGGTAGCAATCAGCCCCAGCATTTT. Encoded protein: CASSLDRGSNQPQHF.

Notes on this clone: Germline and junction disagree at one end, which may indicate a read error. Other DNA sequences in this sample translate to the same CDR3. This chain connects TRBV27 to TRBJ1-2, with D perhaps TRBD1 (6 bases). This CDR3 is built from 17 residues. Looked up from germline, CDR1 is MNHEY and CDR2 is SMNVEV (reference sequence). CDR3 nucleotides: TGCGCCAGCAGCTTCGCATCGCCCATAAGGGGGACCTATGGCTACACCTTC. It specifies CASSFASPIRGTYGYTF.

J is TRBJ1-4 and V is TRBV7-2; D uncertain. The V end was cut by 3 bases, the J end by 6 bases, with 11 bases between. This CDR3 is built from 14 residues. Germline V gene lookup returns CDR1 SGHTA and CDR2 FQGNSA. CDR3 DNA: TGTGCCAGCAGCTTCTATTCGCAGGATGAAAAACTGTTTTTT. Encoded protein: CASSFYSQDEKLFF.

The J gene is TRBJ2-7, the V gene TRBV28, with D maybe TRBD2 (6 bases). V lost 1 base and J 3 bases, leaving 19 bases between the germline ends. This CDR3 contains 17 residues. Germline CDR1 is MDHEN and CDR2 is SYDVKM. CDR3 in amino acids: CASSLYPRDFPLYEQYF. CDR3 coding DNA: TGTGCCAGCAGTTTATACCCCCGGGACTTCCCTCTCTACGAGCAGTACTTC.

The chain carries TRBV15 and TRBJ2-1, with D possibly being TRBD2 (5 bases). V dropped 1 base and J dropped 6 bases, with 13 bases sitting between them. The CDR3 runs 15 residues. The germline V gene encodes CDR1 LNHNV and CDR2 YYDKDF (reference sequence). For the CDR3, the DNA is TGTGCCACCAGCAGAGTACGTACGGGGATCAATGAGCAGTTCTTC. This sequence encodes CATSRVRTGINEQFF.

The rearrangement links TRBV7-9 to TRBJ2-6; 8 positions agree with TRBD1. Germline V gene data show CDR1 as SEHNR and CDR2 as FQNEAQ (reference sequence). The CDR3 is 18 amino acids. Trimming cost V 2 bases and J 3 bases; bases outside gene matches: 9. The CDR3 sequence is CASSLWQGASFGANVLTF. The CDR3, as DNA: TGTGCCAGCAGCTTATGGCAGGGGGCTTCGTTTGGGGCCAACGTCCTGACTTTC.

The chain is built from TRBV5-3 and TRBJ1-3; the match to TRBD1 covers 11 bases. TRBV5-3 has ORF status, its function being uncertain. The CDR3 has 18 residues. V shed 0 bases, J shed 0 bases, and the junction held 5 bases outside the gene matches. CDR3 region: CARSLVGQGVSSGNTIYF. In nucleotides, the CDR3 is TGTGCCAGAAGCTTGGTGGGACAGGGGGTGAGCTCTGGAAACACCATATATTTT.

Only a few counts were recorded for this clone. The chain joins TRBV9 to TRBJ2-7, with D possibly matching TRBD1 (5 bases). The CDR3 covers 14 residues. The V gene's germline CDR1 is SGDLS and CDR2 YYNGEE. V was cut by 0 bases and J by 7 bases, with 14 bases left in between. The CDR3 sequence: CASSVEAGLSEQYF. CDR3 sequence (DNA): TGTGCCAGCAGCGTAGAGGCAGGGCTGAGTGAGCAGTACTTC.

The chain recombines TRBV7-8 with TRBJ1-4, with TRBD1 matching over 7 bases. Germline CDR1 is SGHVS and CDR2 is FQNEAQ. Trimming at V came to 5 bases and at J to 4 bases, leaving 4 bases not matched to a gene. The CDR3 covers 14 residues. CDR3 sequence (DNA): TGTGCCAGCAGCCCCGACAGGGTTAATGAAAAACTGTTTTTT. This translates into CASSPDRVNEKLFF.